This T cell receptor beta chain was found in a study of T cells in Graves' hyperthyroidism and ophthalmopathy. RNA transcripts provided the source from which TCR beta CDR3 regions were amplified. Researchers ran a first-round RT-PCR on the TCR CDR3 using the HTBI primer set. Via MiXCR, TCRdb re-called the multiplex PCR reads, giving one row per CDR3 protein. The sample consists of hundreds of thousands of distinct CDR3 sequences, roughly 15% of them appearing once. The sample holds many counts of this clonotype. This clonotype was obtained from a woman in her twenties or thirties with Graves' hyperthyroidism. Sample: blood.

The CDR3 reads CASSLALTNEQYF. CDR3 in DNA: TGTGCCAGCAGCTTAGCGCTGACTAACGAGCAGTACTTC. J is TRBJ2-7 and V is TRBV7-8; maybe TRBD2 (5 bases). Germline V gene sequence: CDR1 SGHVS, CDR2 FQNEAQ. With 0 bases removed from V and 5 bases from J, the gap between germline ends came to 8 bases. The CDR3 sequence is 13 residues long.